This T cell receptor beta chain was observed in a study of cytomegalovirus exposure and HLA in healthy donors. This CDR3 is 17 amino acids long. The ends lost 1 base at V and 0 bases at J; junction bases unmatched: 8. Germline V gene data show CDR1 as SGDLS and CDR2 as YYNGEE. The PCR had 60 Vbeta and 13 Jbeta primers. Some clones are missing from TCRdb's copy, which holds only in-frame ones; the method was immunoSEQ multiplex PCR. The profile shows about 200,000 clones, roughly three quarters of them singletons. The sequenced material came from PBMCs. The TCR originated in a male donor in good health and CMV-seropositive. This chain links TRBV9 with TRBJ2-3; TRBD2 matches at 7 bases. This chain's CDR3 is CASSVIPRAGSTDTQYF. For the CDR3, the DNA is TGTGCCAGCAGCGTAATTCCCCGAGCGGGGAGCACAGATACGCAGTATTTT. The whole variable domain, remainder taken from reference TRBV9 and TRBJ2-3, is DSGVTQTPKHLITATGQRVTLRCSPRSGDLSVYWYQQSLDQGLQFLIQYYNGEERAKGNILERFSAQQFPDLHSELNLSSLELGDSALYFCASSVIPRAGSTDTQYFGPGTRLTVL.